The 32 T cell receptor beta chains presented below share a single source sample, sequenced in a study of technical replicates of blood from four donors. Sequencing was performed with immunoSEQ multiplex PCR; in TCRdb, only in-frame clones are kept and a portion is missing. Seen here are roughly 15,000 clones, 84% observed once, and the top ten hold approximately 10%. Sequencing was performed on PBMCs. These TCRs come from a human donor in good health.

The chain has TRBV4-2 and TRBJ2-2; 9 bases agree with TRBD2. Germline values: CDR1 LGHNA, CDR2 YNFKEQ. The J segment lost 3 bases and the V segment lost 4 bases, leaving 6 bases of the junction unmatched. The CDR3 loop spans 16 amino acids. This chain's CDR3 is CASSRETSGYTGELFF. CDR3 nucleotides: TGTGCCAGCAGCCGAGAGACTAGCGGATACACCGGGGAGCTGTTTTTT.

V gene TRBV7-8 combines with J gene TRBJ2-2; 8 nucleotides match TRBD2. With V trimmed by 7 bases and J by 8 bases, 15 bases remained unmatched. Germline assignment: CDR1 SGHVS and CDR2 FQNEAQ. There are 16 residues in the CDR3. CDR3 in amino acids: CASTTRLAGQWGELFF. Here the CDR3 DNA reads TGTGCCAGCACGACCCGGCTAGCGGGTCAATGGGGGGAGCTGTTTTTT.

This chain connects TRBV2 to TRBJ2-5, with D perhaps TRBD1 (6 bases). The V end lost 7 bases, the J end lost 5 bases, and 20 bases lay between the germline ends. The germline V gene encodes CDR1 SNHLY and CDR2 FYNNEI. CDR3 length equals 15 residues. CDR3 DNA: TGTGCCAGCATTCCGGGACAAATGAAGGGGGAGACCCAGTACTTC. Residues: CASIPGQMKGETQYF. Looking up the rest from reference TRBV2 and TRBJ2-5 gives the full variable domain: EPEVTQTPSHQVTQMGQEVILRCVPISNHLYFYWYRQILGQKVEFLVSFYNNEISEKSEIFDDQFSVERPDGSNFTLKIRSTKLEDSAMYFCASIPGQMKGETQYFGPGTRLLVL.

The V gene is TRBV23-1, the J gene TRBJ2-3, with 9 bases lining up with TRBD2. TRBV23-1 is an open reading frame, and its role is uncertain. V shed 2 bases, J shed 0 bases, and the junction held 3 bases outside the gene matches. This CDR3 region has 16 residues. CDR3 protein: CASSQGTSGSTDTQYF. In nucleotides, the CDR3 is TGCGCCAGCAGTCAAGGAACTAGCGGGAGCACAGATACGCAGTATTTT.

The chain combines TRBV30 with TRBJ2-7, with D perhaps matching TRBD1 (6 bases). CDR3 size: 14 residues. V was cut by 5 bases and J by 1 base, with 15 bases left in between. Looked up from germline, CDR1 is GTSNPN and CDR2 is SVGIG (reference sequence). Here the CDR3 DNA reads TGTGCCTGGGGGAGATGGGGGCGTTCCTACGAGCAGTACTTC. Translating gives CAWGRWGRSYEQYF.

This chain joins TRBV27 and TRBJ2-3; possible D gene TRBD2, 7 bases. Deletions cut 8 bases from V and 3 bases from J, with 15 bases between. The CDR3 totals 14 residues. Germline values: CDR1 MNHEY, CDR2 SMNVEV (reference sequence). The CDR3: CASSKGGWTDTQYF. The CDR3 coding sequence is TGTGCCAGCTCTAAGGGGGGGTGGACAGATACGCAGTATTTT.

The V gene is TRBV5-1, the J gene TRBJ2-1; TRBD2 matches at 7 bases. This CDR3 contains 18 residues. With 4 bases clipped from V and 2 bases from J, the junction kept 15 bases outside the gene matches. Germline loops: CDR1 SGHRS, CDR2 YFSETQ. The CDR3 bases are TGCGCCAGCAGCCCCGGGGTTTTATGGGAGGGCACCTACAATGAGCAGTTCTTC. Amino acid sequence: CASSPGVLWEGTYNEQFF.

The chain combines TRBV6-1 with TRBJ1-1; D remains ambiguous. V shed 7 bases and J shed 1 base, with 13 bases lying between them. The CDR3 runs to 14 residues. Germline CDR1 and CDR2: MNHNS and SASEGT. The chain's CDR3 is CASTPPGTNTEAFF. CDR3 nucleotide sequence: TGTGCCAGCACGCCCCCGGGAACGAACACTGAAGCTTTCTTT.

This clone appeared a single time. The genes are TRBV11-2 and TRBJ2-1; the match to TRBD1 covers 7 bases. Germline V CDR1 and CDR2: SGHAT, FQNNGV. The CDR3 totals 15 residues. J lost 0 bases, V lost 5 bases, and 4 bases had no gene match. CDR3 nucleotide sequence: TGTGCCAGCAGCCTGACAGGGAACTCCTACAATGAGCAGTTCTTC. Protein sequence: CASSLTGNSYNEQFF.

This rearrangement joins TRBV7-8 to TRBJ2-2; TRBD2 matches at 14 bases. The CDR3 length is 17 residues. Germline CDR1 SGHVS, CDR2 FQNEAQ. The V gene end was trimmed by 3 bases and the J gene end by 6 bases; junction bases not matched to a gene: 6. This CDR3 is CASSLRTSGRSAGELFF. The DNA for the CDR3 is TGTGCCAGCAGCTTGAGGACTAGCGGGAGGTCCGCCGGGGAGCTGTTTTTT.

The chain carries TRBV19 and TRBJ1-1; D perhaps matches TRBD1 (6 bases). The ends were cut back, 1 base at V and 0 bases at J, with 15 bases in the middle. There are 17 residues in the CDR3. Germline CDR1 reads LNHDA; CDR2 reads SQIVND (reference sequence). CDR3 sequence (DNA): TGTGCCAGTAGTATAGCACAGGGTAACGGTGTGAACACTGAAGCTTTCTTT. It specifies CASSIAQGNGVNTEAFF.

The chain combines TRBV16 with TRBJ1-2; D is unclear. V was cut by 4 bases and J by 4 bases, with 13 bases left in between. Germline V gives CDR1 KGHSY, CDR2 FQNENV. The CDR3 is 14 residues long. CDR3 in amino acids: CASSLAGRFYGYTF. CDR3 DNA sequence: TGTGCCAGCAGCCTTGCGGGGAGGTTCTATGGCTACACCTTC.

The rearrangement links TRBV5-5 to TRBJ2-1, with TRBD2 as a possible D gene (6 bases). Germline CDR1 SGHKS, CDR2 YYEKEE (reference sequence). The CDR3 runs to 14 residues. With 3 bases removed from V and 4 bases from J, the gap between germline ends came to 11 bases. This CDR3 reads CASSSSVEYNEQFF. In DNA form, the CDR3 reads TGTGCCAGCAGCTCTAGCGTAGAATACAATGAGCAGTTCTTC.

The V gene is TRBV28, the J gene TRBJ1-2, with 7 bases matching TRBD1. CDR3 size: 16 residues. With V trimmed by 4 bases and J by 4 bases, 12 bases remained unmatched. Germline CDR1 and CDR2: MDHEN and SYDVKM. CDR3 amino acids: CASSSTSGTVVYGYTF. The CDR3 DNA reads TGTGCCAGCAGTTCAACTTCCGGGACAGTTGTCTATGGCTACACCTTC.

This clone was observed a few times. V and J are TRBV7-9 and TRBJ2-7; D not resolved. V gave up 8 bases and J gave up 9 bases, with 14 bases separating them. The CDR3 has 11 amino acids. In germline, CDR1 is SEHNR, CDR2 FQNEAQ (reference sequence). The CDR3 DNA reads TGTGCCAGCGAGTCAGGTGACGGGCAGTACTTC. Protein: CASESGDGQYF.

The CDR3, as DNA: TGTGCCAGCAGCTTAGGCGGCAGGGTGGACTATGGCTACACCTTC. Its protein is CASSLGGRVDYGYTF. This chain links TRBV7-2 with TRBJ1-2; D might be TRBD1 (5 bases). The CDR3 consists of 15 residues. V dropped 1 base and J dropped 3 bases, with 12 bases sitting between them. CDR1 and CDR2 from the germline V gene are SGHTA and FQGNSA. The variable domain in full, completed from reference TRBV7-2 and TRBJ1-2, reads GAGVSQSPSNKVTEKGKDVELRCDPISGHTALYWYRQSLGQGLEFLIYFQGNSAPDKSGLPSDRFSAERTGGSVSTLTIQRTQQEDSAVYLCASSLGGRVDYGYTFGSGTRLTVV.

This clone occurred a few times. The chain links TRBV5-6 to TRBJ2-7; TRBD1 is a possible D gene (5 bases). The CDR3 is 15 amino acids. Germline CDR1 SGHDT, CDR2 YYEEEE. V lost 2 bases and J lost 3, with 15 bases in between. The CDR3 is CASSFSQGEGYEQYF. DNA of the CDR3: TGTGCCAGCAGCTTCAGTCAAGGGGAAGGCTACGAGCAGTACTTC.

The chain employs TRBV30 and TRBJ2-7; 7 bases are a match to TRBD2. There are 14 residues in the CDR3. After removal of 0 bases from V and 2 bases from J, the junction contained 4 bases not matched to a gene. Germline V gene data show CDR1 as GTSNPN and CDR2 as SVGIG (reference sequence). CDR3 residues: CAWSVGSGTYEQYF. In DNA, the CDR3 is TGTGCCTGGAGTGTGGGCAGCGGGACCTACGAGCAGTACTTC.

The gene calls are TRBV29-1 and TRBJ2-1; TRBD2 aligns across 9 bases. This CDR3 contains 14 residues. The J segment lost 9 bases and the V segment lost 7 bases, leaving 13 bases of the junction unmatched. Germline CDR1 SQVTM, CDR2 ANQGSEA. CDR3 residues: CSAKAQVAGAEQFF. The CDR3 DNA follows: TGCAGCGCGAAGGCTCAAGTAGCGGGAGCTGAGCAGTTCTTC.

V and J are TRBV19 and TRBJ2-7; perhaps TRBD1 as D (7 bases). Germline V CDR1 and CDR2: LNHDA, SQIVND (reference sequence). CDR3 length: 15 residues. V gave up 1 base and J gave up 1 base, with 11 bases separating them. CDR3 coding DNA: TGTGCCAGTAGTATAGCCAGGGGGGTATCCTACGAGCAGTACTTC. This encodes CASSIARGVSYEQYF.

The chain joins TRBV5-1 to TRBJ2-7; maybe TRBD1 (7 bases). Germline-derived CDR1 and CDR2 are SGHRS and YFSETQ. The V and J ends lost 0 bases and 3 bases respectively, with 13 bases between them. This CDR3 has 15 amino acids. The CDR3 reads CASSLVAGGLYEQYF. The CDR3 DNA sequence: TGCGCCAGCAGCTTGGTGGCAGGGGGACTCTACGAGCAGTACTTC.

This chain connects TRBV7-2 to TRBJ2-7; 9 nucleotides match TRBD1. The ends lost 4 bases at V and 0 bases at J; junction bases unmatched: 7. Germline loops: CDR1 SGHTA, CDR2 FQGNSA. The CDR3 length is 16 residues. The CDR3 loop is CASSWTGETNSYEQYF. CDR3 bases: TGTGCCAGCAGCTGGACAGGGGAAACAAACTCCTACGAGCAGTACTTC.

The J gene is TRBJ2-2, the V gene TRBV7-2; a possible D gene is TRBD1 (5 bases). Germline CDR1 SGHTA, CDR2 FQGNSA. V lost 1 base and J lost 3, with 9 bases in between. CDR3 length: 15 amino acids. CDR3 nucleotides: TGTGCCAGCAGCTTAGGAGGCAGGGACACCGGGGAGCTGTTTTTT. Its translation is CASSLGGRDTGELFF.

The V call is TRBV10-3, the J call TRBJ2-1; D is possibly TRBD2 (5 bases). This CDR3 spans 14 amino acids. V was cut by 3 bases and J by 2 bases, with 8 bases left in between. CDR1 and CDR2 from the germline V gene are ENHRY and SYGVKD. The CDR3 sequence: CAISEAAPYNEQFF. The CDR3 DNA reads TGTGCCATCAGTGAAGCGGCCCCCTACAATGAGCAGTTCTTC.

The chain recombines TRBV7-9 with TRBJ2-1, with TRBD2 matching 7 bases. The junction had 6 bases not matched to a gene; V was cut back by 3 bases and J by 4 bases. The CDR3 extends over 15 amino acids. Germline V gene data show CDR1 as SEHNR and CDR2 as FQNEAQ (reference sequence). For the CDR3, the DNA is TGTGCCAGCAGCTTCGCGGGAGTGGTATACAATGAGCAGTTCTTC. Its protein product is CASSFAGVVYNEQFF.

The rearrangement links TRBV28 to TRBJ2-1; TRBD1 agrees at 7 bases. Trimming at V came to 3 bases and at J to 5 bases, leaving 7 bases not matched to a gene. Germline-derived CDR1 and CDR2 are MDHEN and SYDVKM. The CDR3 is 15 residues long. Here the CDR3 DNA reads TGTGCCAGCAGTTTTAAGGGGGCTTGGAACAATGAGCAGTTCTTC. Translation: CASSFKGAWNNEQFF.

The chain combines TRBV10-3 with TRBJ1-3; no definite D call. The CDR3 sequence is 15 residues long. Per the germline V gene, CDR1 is ENHRY and CDR2 is SYGVKD. Trimming took off 4 bases at V and 2 bases at J, with 12 bases between the two ends. The CDR3 region is CAISGQEGPGNTIYF. The DNA of the CDR3 is TGTGCCATCAGTGGACAAGAGGGCCCTGGAAACACCATATATTTT.

This chain links TRBV9 with TRBJ2-5; 7 bases line up with TRBD1. Germline CDR1 reads SGDLS; CDR2 reads YYNGEE. CDR3 size: 15 residues. V shed 4 bases, J shed 1 base, and the junction held 7 bases outside the gene matches. Here the CDR3 DNA reads TGTGCCAGCAGCTCAGGGACAGCGAGCCAAGAGACCCAGTACTTC. This gives the protein CASSSGTASQETQYF. The whole variable domain, filled in from reference TRBV9 and TRBJ2-5, reads DSGVTQTPKHLITATGQRVTLRCSPRSGDLSVYWYQQSLDQGLQFLIQYYNGEERAKGNILERFSAQQFPDLHSELNLSSLELGDSALYFCASSSGTASQETQYFGPGTRLLVL.

This clone was seen just once. The rearrangement uses TRBV5-1 and TRBJ1-5; D unresolved. CDR1 and CDR2 from the germline V gene are SGHRS and YFSETQ. Trimming removed 0 bases from V and 2 bases from J, with 15 bases in between. The CDR3 loop spans 17 amino acids. The CDR3 DNA reads TGCGCCAGCAGCTTGGGTCCGGAGGGTGGAGGCAATCAGCCCCAGCATTTT. This codes for CASSLGPEGGGNQPQHF.

The chain is built from TRBV21-1 and TRBJ1-2; TRBD1 is the table's D call, not checked against the DNA. TRBV21-1 is deemed a pseudogene. The CDR3 spans 13 residues. The CDR3 spells CASSKDRGHGYTF. Here the CDR3 DNA reads TGTGCCAGCAGCAAAGACAGGGGGCATGGCTACACCTTC.

This chain connects TRBV10-1 to TRBJ2-2; perhaps TRBD2 as D (5 bases). Trimming cost V 3 bases and J 6 bases, with 14 bases left between them. Germline CDR1 WNHNN, CDR2 SYGVQD (reference sequence). This CDR3 is 15 amino acids long. The CDR3 nucleotides are TGCGCCAGCAGTGATGAGGGAGAGCCGGCCGGGGAGCTGTTTTTT. It translates to CASSDEGEPAGELFF.

The chain has TRBV7-9 and TRBJ1-2; D is unclear. V lost 5 bases and J 0 bases, leaving 10 bases between the germline ends. Germline assignment: CDR1 SEHNR and CDR2 FQNEAQ (reference sequence). This CDR3 comprises 14 residues. CDR3 protein: CASSDRTSNYGYTF. The CDR3, as DNA: TGTGCCAGCAGCGATAGGACTTCTAACTATGGCTACACCTTC.